The rows below give T cell receptor beta chains drawn from one sample of a study of blood T cell repertoires in COVID-19. Generated by immunoSEQ multiplex PCR, the TCRdb table keeps only in-frame clones and is missing some. The data hold roughly 66,000 clones, with approximately 86% observed a single time. Sample: peripheral blood. The source of these receptors is a man between 60 and 75 years old with acute or convalescent COVID-19. The CDR3 runs from the conserved cysteine through the conserved F or W. A D gene is named only where the DNA matches it firmly. For some rows the clone size is stated as once, few or many, or as a class when expanded; others skip it.

D gene	clone size	J gene	V gene	CDR3 protein	CDR3 DNA
-	-	TRBJ2-5	TRBV5-4	CASSFRTDKETQYF	TGTGCCAGCAGCTTCCGGACAGACAAAGAGACCCAGTACTTC
-	-	TRBJ2-3	TRBV2	CASSVASVDTQYF	TGTGCCAGCAGTGTAGCTAGCGTAGATACGCAGTATTTT
-	-	TRBJ1-5	TRBV19	CASSQYRQAGHQPQHF	TGTGCCAGTAGTCAGTACAGACAGGCCGGTCATCAGCCCCAGCATTTT
-	-	TRBJ1-1	TRBV29-1	CSVDVVGGTEAFF	TGCAGCGTTGATGTGGTCGGAGGGACTGAAGCTTTCTTT
-	-	TRBJ2-2	TRBV7-2	CASSRDTGELFF	TGTGCCAGCAGCCGGGACACCGGGGAGCTGTTTTTT
-	-	TRBJ2-5	TRBV18	CASSPLAAQETQYF	TGTGCCAGCTCACCACTGGCGGCGCAAGAGACCCAGTACTTC
TRBD1	-	TRBJ2-3	TRBV11-3	CASSGQGAKDTQYF	TGTGCCAGCAGTGGGCAGGGGGCGAAAGATACGCAGTATTTT
TRBD2	-	TRBJ2-5	TRBV3-1/TRBV3-2	CASSQDLVAGETQYF	TGTGCCAGCAGCCAAGATTTGGTAGCGGGGGAGACCCAGTACTTC
TRBD1	-	TRBJ1-4	TRBV11-3	CASSLGHRQGPLGEKLFF	TGTGCCAGCAGCTTAGGCCACCGACAGGGGCCTCTCGGGGAAAAACTGTTTTTT
-	-	TRBJ1-2	TRBV4-1	CASSQDLTYSGYTF	TGCGCCAGCAGCCAAGATTTGACCTACAGTGGCTACACCTTC
TRBD2	-	TRBJ2-1	TRBV6-6	CASSYPGLAGYNEQFF	TGTGCCAGCAGTTACCCCGGACTAGCGGGTTACAATGAGCAGTTCTTC
-	-	TRBJ2-2	TRBV3-1/TRBV3-2	CASSREGGELFF	TGTGCCAGCAGCCGCGAGGGCGGGGAGCTGTTTTTT
-	-	TRBJ1-2	TRBV5-4	CASSFADSPYGGYTF	TGTGCCAGCAGCTTCGCCGACAGTCCATATGGTGGCTACACCTTC
TRBD2	-	TRBJ2-2	TRBV2	CASSGSGGDTGELFF	TGTGCCAGCAGCGGTAGCGGGGGGGACACCGGGGAGCTGTTTTTT
-	-	TRBJ1-1	TRBV19	CASSMGGWTEAFF	TGTGCCAGTAGTATGGGGGGATGGACTGAAGCTTTCTTT
TRBD1	-	TRBJ1-5	TRBV5-6	CASSSSRTGGSQPQHF	TGTGCCAGCAGCTCCTCGAGGACAGGGGGAAGTCAGCCCCAGCATTTT
TRBD1	-	TRBJ2-3	TRBV24-1	CATSDREDRENTDTQYF	TGTGCCACCAGTGATCGAGAGGACAGGGAAAACACAGATACGCAGTATTTT
-	few	TRBJ2-1	TRBV11-2	CASSFRLQGNYNEQFF	TGTGCCAGCAGTTTTAGGTTGCAGGGAAACTACAATGAGCAGTTCTTC
-	-	TRBJ1-2	TRBV9	CASSVVGGNLTF	TGTGCCAGCAGCGTAGTGGGGGGGAATTTAACCTTC
-	-	TRBJ2-6	TRBV11-3	CASSLSGANVLTF	TGTGCCAGCAGTCTCAGTGGGGCCAACGTCCTGACTTTC
TRBD1	-	TRBJ2-7	TRBV30	CAWSRDRGDEQYF	TGTGCCTGGAGCCGGGACAGGGGGGACGAGCAGTACTTC
TRBD2	-	TRBJ2-1	TRBV5-1	CASRPLAVSSYNEQFF	TGCGCCAGCAGACCCCTAGCGGTGAGCTCCTACAATGAGCAGTTCTTC
TRBD1	-	TRBJ1-5	TRBV3-1/TRBV3-2	CASSHGTGKYQPQHF	TGTGCCAGCAGCCACGGGACAGGGAAGTATCAGCCCCAGCATTTT
TRBD1	-	TRBJ1-2	TRBV6-6	CASNRGAGYGYTF	TGTGCCAGCAACAGGGGCGCAGGTTATGGCTACACCTTC
TRBD1	-	TRBJ1-3	TRBV4-2	CASSQDPAGGGNTIYF	TGTGCCAGCAGCCAAGATCCGGCAGGGGGCGGAAACACCATATATTTT
TRBD1	-	TRBJ2-5	TRBV9	CASSAGQGETQYF	TGTGCCAGCAGCGCGGGACAGGGAGAGACCCAGTACTTC
-	-	TRBJ2-1	TRBV7-2	CASSAAGTPRHEQFF	TGTGCCAGCAGCGCGGCCGGGACTCCCCGGCATGAGCAGTTCTTC
-	-	TRBJ1-1	TRBV6-4	CASSTSSGTEAFF	TGTGCCAGCAGCACCTCCTCCGGCACTGAAGCTTTCTTT
-	-	TRBJ1-1	TRBV10-1	CASSESQWTSDPNTEAFF	TGCGCCAGCAGTGAGTCGCAGTGGACAAGCGACCCGAACACTGAAGCTTTCTTT
-	-	TRBJ2-2	TRBV3-1/TRBV3-2	CASTGTTDTGELFF	TGTGCCAGCACCGGGACAACCGACACCGGGGAGCTGTTTTTT
TRBD1	-	TRBJ2-6	TRBV10-3	CAISERQGAGANVLTF	TGTGCCATCAGTGAGAGGCAGGGGGCTGGGGCCAACGTCCTGACTTTC
TRBD1	-	TRBJ2-2	TRBV5-5	CASSPPGTGGITGELFF	TGTGCCAGCAGCCCCCCGGGGACAGGGGGCATCACCGGGGAGCTGTTTTTT
-	-	TRBJ1-6	TRBV6-6	CASSPGWPNNSPLHF	TGTGCCAGCAGTCCGGGGTGGCCCAATAATTCACCCCTCCACTTT
TRBD2	once	TRBJ2-3	TRBV2	CASIRTSGGQGDTQYF	TGTGCCAGCATCCGGACTAGCGGGGGGCAGGGAGATACGCAGTATTTT
TRBD1	-	TRBJ1-2	TRBV10-3	CAIQGTVVNYGYTF	TGTGCCATCCAAGGGACAGTAGTAAACTATGGCTACACCTTC
-	-	TRBJ1-2	TRBV7-2	CASSLTSRGQNYGYTF	TGTGCCAGCAGCTTAACTTCAAGGGGCCAAAACTATGGCTACACCTTC
-	-	TRBJ1-2	TRBV4-1	CASSQENSYGYTF	TGCGCCAGCAGCCAAGAAAACAGTTATGGCTACACCTTC
-	-	TRBJ1-1	TRBV6-2/TRBV6-3	CASSVWTDNTEAFF	TGTGCCAGCAGTGTATGGACAGACAACACTGAAGCTTTCTTT
-	-	TRBJ1-1	TRBV30	CAWSVDRDSQAFF	TGTGCCTGGAGTGTGGATCGGGACTCTCAAGCTTTCTTT
TRBD1	-	TRBJ1-3	TRBV24-1	CATSECRGFGNTIYF	TGTGCCACCAGTGAGTGCAGGGGGTTTGGAAACACCATATATTTT
TRBD1	-	TRBJ2-7	TRBV11-2	CASSHGTGGYEQYF	TGTGCCAGCAGCCACGGGACAGGGGGCTACGAGCAGTACTTC
-	-	TRBJ1-2	TRBV5-4	CASSHYNKFYGYTF	TGTGCCAGCAGCCATTACAATAAATTCTATGGCTACACCTTC
TRBD1	-	TRBJ2-7	TRBV30	CAWRPSWTGYEQYF	TGTGCCTGGAGACCTTCTTGGACAGGCTACGAGCAGTACTTC
-	-	TRBJ2-1	TRBV11-3	CASSFNGGSSYNEQFF	TGTGCCAGCAGCTTTAACGGGGGTAGCTCCTACAATGAGCAGTTCTTC
TRBD1	-	TRBJ2-1	TRBV24-1	CATSDPGQGAGSHNEQFF	TGTGCCACCAGTGACCCGGGACAGGGGGCGGGCTCCCACAATGAGCAGTTCTTC
TRBD1	-	TRBJ2-5	TRBV5-1	CASSLGTGYQETQYF	TGCGCCAGCAGCTTAGGGACAGGTTACCAAGAGACCCAGTACTTC
-	-	TRBJ2-3	TRBV9	CASSVGGADTQYF	TGTGCCAGCAGCGTAGGCGGAGCGGATACGCAGTATTTT
-	-	TRBJ1-2	TRBV5-8	CASSLPSQGLNYGYTF	TGTGCCAGCAGCTTGCCCTCGCAGGGTTTGAACTATGGCTACACCTTC
-	-	TRBJ1-2	TRBV28	CASSSTPPNYGYTF	TGTGCCAGCAGTTCGACACCACCTAACTATGGCTACACCTTC
TRBD1	-	TRBJ1-2	TRBV27	CASSRTGENGYTF	TGTGCCAGCAGCCGGACAGGGGAAAATGGCTACACCTTC
TRBD1	once	TRBJ1-1	TRBV14	CASSLRTGRDTEAFF	TGTGCCAGCAGCCTTAGGACAGGACGGGACACTGAAGCTTTCTTT
TRBD1	-	TRBJ1-2	TRBV2	CASTLAGTALAYGYTF	TGTGCCAGCACCCTAGCCGGGACAGCCCTTGCCTATGGCTACACCTTC
-	once	TRBJ1-1	TRBV29-1	CSVYRNTEAFF	TGCAGCGTCTACAGGAACACTGAAGCTTTCTTT
TRBD1	-	TRBJ2-7	TRBV11-2	CASSLRQGLGSYEQYF	TGTGCCAGCAGCTTGAGACAGGGATTAGGTTCCTACGAGCAGTACTTC